The following is a T cell receptor beta chain sequence with its context. The source of the sample is a study of response to subunit inactivated influenza vaccine. This CDR3 is built from 13 residues. The germline gives CDR1 LGHDT, CDR2 YNNKEL (reference sequence). Trimming took 3 bases from V and 2 from J, leaving 6 bases between them. TCRdb re-derived calls from the RT-PCR reads in MiXCR, one entry per CDR3 protein. Of a few hundred thousand distinct CDR3 sequences listed, around 7.7% are singletons. Sequencing used PBMCs from blood, obtained about 23 months after vaccination. This chain connects TRBV3-1 to TRBJ2-3; D ambiguous. The TCR comes from a man in his fifties or sixties who received an inactivated influenza vaccine. The CDR3 loop reads CASSHLNTDTQYF. The CDR3 DNA is TGTGCCAGCAGCCACCTGAACACAGATACGCAGTATTTT.